The T cell receptor (beta chain) under discussion was sequenced for a study of radiotherapy plus CTLA-4 blockade in lung cancer (dated by TCRdb to the late 2010s). Looking at the study overall: Objective responses occurred in 18% of enrolled patients, and 30% to 35% achieved disease control.

Library construction relied on the immunoSEQ multiplex PCR assay. TCRdb holds this immuneACCESS table with in-frame rearrangements only. Some clones are missing; in checked studies, unresolved V genes explain under half, and the rest has no known cause. The sample table lists around 44,000 clones, approximately 71% of them with a count of one. Approximately 2.5% of the sample lies in the top ten. Remarks on this clone: Its antigen specificity is not known. Within one base of it there is no much larger clone, and no base qualities were kept.

In this study, focal radiation therapy paired with CTLA-4 blockade (ipilimumab) was tested in patients who had chemo-refractory metastatic non-small-cell lung cancer. Overall results and qualifications from the work: After treatment with radiotherapy and ipilimumab, TCR clones that originated in tumors expanded in peripheral blood. The strongest predictors of response, as reported, were early dynamic changes in blood T cell clones along with a rise in serum interferon-beta after radiation.

CDR1 and CDR2 (MNHNY, SVGAGI) derive from the germline V gene (reference sequence). The CDR3 numbers 16 residues from cysteine through phenylalanine. Only the CDR3 DNA stays, 48 bases, in frame from base 1. Germline trimming amounts to 6 bases on V and 3 bases on J, with 8 as the count of junction bases outside the gene matches. The receptor was derived from a human donor with non-small cell lung cancer whose response to radiotherapy plus ipilimumab could not be evaluated. The sequence is built from TRBV6-6 and TRBJ2-3, with 11 bases matching TRBD1. The sample consisted of peripheral blood, taken from a patient treated with radiotherapy plus ipilimumab. CDR3 protein: CASRPGQGVRTDTQYF. The DNA is TGTGCCAGCAGACCGGGACAGGGGGTTCGGACAGATACGCAGTATTTT.